This TCR beta chain came from a study of blood T cell repertoires in COVID-19. V trimming: 4 bases; J trimming: 7 bases; junction bases outside the gene matches: 10. This CDR3 region has 15 residues. CDR1 and CDR2 (germline): SNHLY, FYNNEI. Assay used: immunoSEQ multiplex PCR; TCRdb lists only in-frame clones, some missing. The sample comprises under 200,000 clones, more than 65% of which are singletons, and approximately 9.9% rests with the top ten. Source material: PBMCs or T cells enriched from blood (not recorded which). The source is a man aged 50 or older who had recovered from COVID-19. The chain joins TRBV2 to TRBJ2-3, with 8 bases identical to TRBD1. DNA of the CDR3: TGTGCCAGCAGTGCCGACAGGGGCCGGCCTAATACGCAGTATTTT. Protein: CASSADRGRPNTQYF.